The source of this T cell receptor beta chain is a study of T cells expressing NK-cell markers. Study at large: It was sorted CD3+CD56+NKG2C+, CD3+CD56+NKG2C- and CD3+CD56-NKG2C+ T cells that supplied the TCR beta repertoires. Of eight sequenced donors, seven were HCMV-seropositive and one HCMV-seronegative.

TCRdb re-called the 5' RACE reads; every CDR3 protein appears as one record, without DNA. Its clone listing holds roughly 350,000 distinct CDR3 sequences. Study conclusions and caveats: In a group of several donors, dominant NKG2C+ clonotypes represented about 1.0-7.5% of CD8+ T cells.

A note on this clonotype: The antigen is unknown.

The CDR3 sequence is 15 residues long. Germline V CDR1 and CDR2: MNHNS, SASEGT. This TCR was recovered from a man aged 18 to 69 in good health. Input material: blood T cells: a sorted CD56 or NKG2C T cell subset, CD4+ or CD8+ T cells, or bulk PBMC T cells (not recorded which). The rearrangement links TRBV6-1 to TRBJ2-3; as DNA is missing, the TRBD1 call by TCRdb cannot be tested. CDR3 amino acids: CASSERGVPTDTQYF.